This is a list of T cell receptor beta chains from one sample in a study of human T cells and chemical hapten exposure. TCRdb processed the RACE reads anew with MiXCR; each CDR3 protein has one entry. Here the sample spans tens of thousands of distinct CDR3 sequences, roughly 12% being singletons. The sample consisted of whole blood, taken in connection with sensitization to the hapten diphenylcyclopropenone (DPC). All receptors derive from a woman aged 55 to 70 with alopecia areata. Some clones in this sample may be carry-over from other donors' samples. CDR3s include the opening cysteine and the closing phenylalanine or tryptophan. A D gene is named only where the DNA matches it firmly. Not every row has a clone size; where given, it reads once, few, many or a size class.

j_call v_call clone_size cdr3_length d_call cdr3_nt cdr3_aa
TRBJ1-1 TRBV18 NA 14 NA TGTGCCAGCTCACCATTCGGACAGAACACTGAAGCTTTCTTT CASSPFGQNTEAFF
TRBJ1-5 TRBV15 NA 17 NA TGTGCCACCAGCAGAGATTTGGTACAGAATAGCAATCAGCCCCAGCATTTT CATSRDLVQNSNQPQHF
TRBJ1-2 TRBV29-1 NA 12 NA TGCAGCGCCGAGGGGAATGACTATGGCTACACCTTC CSAEGNDYGYTF
TRBJ2-2 TRBV7-8 many 17 NA TGTGCCAGCAGCTTAGCGGCCAGGGTGCTTTCTACCGGGGAGCTGTTTTTT CASSLAARVLSTGELFF
TRBJ1-2 TRBV29-1 few 13 TRBD1 TGCAGCGTTTCGGACAGGGGCGACTATGGCTACACCTTC CSVSDRGDYGYTF
TRBJ1-3 TRBV20-1 NA 14 TRBD1 TGCAGTGCTCCAGACAGGGGTACTGGAAACACCATATATTTT CSAPDRGTGNTIYF
TRBJ1-2 TRBV20-1 many 13 NA TGCAGTGCTAGTAGGAGGGCGGGGGATGGCTACACCTTC CSASRRAGDGYTF
TRBJ1-5 TRBV5-1 many 15 TRBD1 TGCGCCAGCAGCTTAGGGGGCACAGGGGCTCAGCCCCAGCATTTT CASSLGGTGAQPQHF
TRBJ1-1 TRBV9 NA 13 NA TGTGCCAGCAGCGTAGCAGTGAACACTGAAGCTTTCTTT CASSVAVNTEAFF
TRBJ2-1 TRBV18 NA 16 TRBD2 TGTGCCAGCTCACCCAGGGGACTAGCGGGGGGAAATGAGCAGTTCTTC CASSPRGLAGGNEQFF
TRBJ1-6 TRBV20-1 few 16 TRBD1 TGCAGTGCTAGACCCTGGGACAGGGGGTATAATTCACCCCTCCACTTT CSARPWDRGYNSPLHF
TRBJ2-2 TRBV12-3/TRBV12-4 many 16 TRBD2 TGTGCCAGCAGTTTCCTAGCGGGGGGGCCAGCCGGGGAGCTGTTTTTT CASSFLAGGPAGELFF
TRBJ1-6 TRBV5-1 many 14 TRBD1 TGCGCCAGCAGCACCGGGACAGGCTCTAGCCCCCTCCACTTT CASSTGTGSSPLHF